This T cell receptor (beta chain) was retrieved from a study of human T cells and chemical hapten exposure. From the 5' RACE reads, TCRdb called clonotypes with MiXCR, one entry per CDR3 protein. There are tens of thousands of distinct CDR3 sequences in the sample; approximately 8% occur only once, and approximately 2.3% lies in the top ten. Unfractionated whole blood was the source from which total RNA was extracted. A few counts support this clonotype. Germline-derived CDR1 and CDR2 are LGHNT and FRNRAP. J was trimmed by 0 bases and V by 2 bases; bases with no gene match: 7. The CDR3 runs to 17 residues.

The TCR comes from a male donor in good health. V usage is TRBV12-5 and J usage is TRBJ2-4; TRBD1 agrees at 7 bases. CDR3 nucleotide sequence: TGTGCTAGTGGTTTGCCAGGACAGGACCTAGCCAAAAACATTCAGTACTTC. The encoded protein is CASGLPGQDLAKNIQYF. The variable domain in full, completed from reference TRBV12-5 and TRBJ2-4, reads DARVTQTPRHKVTEMGQEVTMRCQPILGHNTVFWYRQTMMQGLELLAYFRNRAPLDDSGMPKDRFSAEMPDATLATLKIQPSEPRDSAVYFCASGLPGQDLAKNIQYFGAGTRLSVL.